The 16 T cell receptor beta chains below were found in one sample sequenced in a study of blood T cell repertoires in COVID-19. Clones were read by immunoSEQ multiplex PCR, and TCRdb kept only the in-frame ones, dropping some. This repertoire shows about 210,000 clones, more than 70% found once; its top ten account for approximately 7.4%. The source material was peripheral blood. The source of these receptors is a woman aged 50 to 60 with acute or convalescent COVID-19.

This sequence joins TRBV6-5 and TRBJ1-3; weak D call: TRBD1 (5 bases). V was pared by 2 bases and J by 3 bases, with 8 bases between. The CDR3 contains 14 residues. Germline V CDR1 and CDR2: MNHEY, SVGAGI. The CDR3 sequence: CASSYQGFGNTIYF. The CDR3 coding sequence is TGTGCCAGCAGTTACCAGGGATTTGGAAACACCATATATTTT.

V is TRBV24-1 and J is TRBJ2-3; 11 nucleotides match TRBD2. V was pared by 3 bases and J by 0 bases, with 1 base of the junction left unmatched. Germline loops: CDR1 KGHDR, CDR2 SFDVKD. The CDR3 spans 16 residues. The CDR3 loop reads CATSDRLAGSTDTQYF. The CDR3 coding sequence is TGTGCCACCAGTGATCGACTAGCGGGGAGCACAGATACGCAGTATTTT.

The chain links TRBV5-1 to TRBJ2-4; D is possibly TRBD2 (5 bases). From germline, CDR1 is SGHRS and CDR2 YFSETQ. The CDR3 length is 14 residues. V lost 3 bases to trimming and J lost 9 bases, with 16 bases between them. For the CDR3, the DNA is TGCGCCAGCAGCTCGACTACCCCAGAGGCCATTCAGTACTTC. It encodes CASSSTTPEAIQYF.

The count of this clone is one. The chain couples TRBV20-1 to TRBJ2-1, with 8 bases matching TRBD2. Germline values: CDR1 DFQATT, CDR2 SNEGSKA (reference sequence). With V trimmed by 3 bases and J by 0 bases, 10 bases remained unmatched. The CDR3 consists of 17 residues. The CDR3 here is CSASPVAGTFSYNEQFF. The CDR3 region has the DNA TGCAGTGCTAGTCCCGTAGCGGGAACCTTCTCCTACAATGAGCAGTTCTTC.

The CDR3, as DNA: TGCGCCAGCAGCCCCTGGACAGGCTCCTACGAGCAGTACTTC. This encodes CASSPWTGSYEQYF. The rearrangement uses TRBV5-1 and TRBJ2-7; 7 positions match TRBD1. The CDR3 covers 14 residues. V gave up 4 bases and J gave up 0 bases; unmatched junction bases: 4. The germline gives CDR1 SGHRS, CDR2 YFSETQ. Combining the CDR3 with reference TRBV5-1 and TRBJ2-7 gives the whole variable domain KAGVTQTPRYLIKTRGQQVTLSCSPISGHRSVSWYQQTPGQGLQFLFEYFSETQRNKGNFPGRFSGRQFSNSRSEMNVSTLELGDSALYLCASSPWTGSYEQYFGPGTRLTVT.

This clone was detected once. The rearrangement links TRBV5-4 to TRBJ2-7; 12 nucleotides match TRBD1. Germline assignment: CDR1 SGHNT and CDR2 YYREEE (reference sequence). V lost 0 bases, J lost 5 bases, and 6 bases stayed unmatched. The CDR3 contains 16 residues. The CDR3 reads CASSLGGGTGGNEQYF. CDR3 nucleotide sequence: TGTGCCAGCAGCTTGGGCGGGGGGACAGGGGGCAACGAGCAGTACTTC.

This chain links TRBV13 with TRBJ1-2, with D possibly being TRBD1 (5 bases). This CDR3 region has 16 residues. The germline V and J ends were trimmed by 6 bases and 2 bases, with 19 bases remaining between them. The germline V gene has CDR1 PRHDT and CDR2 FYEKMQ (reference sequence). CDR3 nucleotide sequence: TGTGCCAGCAGTTCCCGGGGGGTTTCCCCCAACTATGGCTACACCTTC. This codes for CASSSRGVSPNYGYTF.

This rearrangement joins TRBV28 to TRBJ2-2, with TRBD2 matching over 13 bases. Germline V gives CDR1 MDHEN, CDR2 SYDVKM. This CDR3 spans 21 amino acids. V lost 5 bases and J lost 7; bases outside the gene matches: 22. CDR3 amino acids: CASSPAGSGWTSGRKGGELFF. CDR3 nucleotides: TGTGCCAGCAGTCCCGCCGGGTCGGGCTGGACTAGCGGGAGAAAGGGCGGGGAGCTGTTTTTT.

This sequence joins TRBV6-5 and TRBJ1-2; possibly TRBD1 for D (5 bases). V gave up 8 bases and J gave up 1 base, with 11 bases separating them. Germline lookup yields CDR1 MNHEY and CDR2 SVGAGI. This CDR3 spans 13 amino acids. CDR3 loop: CASGSGLNYGYTF. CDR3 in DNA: TGTGCCAGCGGCTCGGGACTTAACTATGGCTACACCTTC.

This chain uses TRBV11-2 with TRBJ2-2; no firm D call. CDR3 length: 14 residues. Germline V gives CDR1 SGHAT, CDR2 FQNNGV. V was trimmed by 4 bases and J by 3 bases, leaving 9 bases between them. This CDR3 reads CASSSTVDTGELFF. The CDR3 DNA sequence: TGTGCCAGCAGCTCTACTGTTGACACCGGGGAGCTGTTTTTT.

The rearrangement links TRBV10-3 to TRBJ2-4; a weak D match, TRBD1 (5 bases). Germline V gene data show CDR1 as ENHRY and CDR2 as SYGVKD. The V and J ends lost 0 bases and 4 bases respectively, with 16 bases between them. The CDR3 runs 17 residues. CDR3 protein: CAISESTGDSGKNIQYF. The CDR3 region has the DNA TGTGCCATCAGTGAGTCCACGGGCGACTCAGGGAAAAACATTCAGTACTTC.

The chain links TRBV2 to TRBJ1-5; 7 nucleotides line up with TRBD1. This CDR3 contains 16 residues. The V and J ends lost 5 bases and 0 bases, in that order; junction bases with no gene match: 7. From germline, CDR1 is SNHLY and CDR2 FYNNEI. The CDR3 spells CASSKDRRFSNQPQHF. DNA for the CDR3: TGTGCCAGCAGTAAGGACAGGAGATTTAGCAATCAGCCCCAGCATTTT. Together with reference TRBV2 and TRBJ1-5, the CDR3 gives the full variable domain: EPEVTQTPSHQVTQMGQEVILRCVPISNHLYFYWYRQILGQKVEFLVSFYNNEISEKSEIFDDQFSVERPDGSNFTLKIRSTKLEDSAMYFCASSKDRRFSNQPQHFGDGTRLSIL.

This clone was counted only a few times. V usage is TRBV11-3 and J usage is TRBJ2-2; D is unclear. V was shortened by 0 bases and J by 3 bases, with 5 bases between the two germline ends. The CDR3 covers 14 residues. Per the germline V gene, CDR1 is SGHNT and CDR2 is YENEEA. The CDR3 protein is CASSLEGDTGELFF. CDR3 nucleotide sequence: TGTGCCAGCAGCTTAGAAGGAGACACCGGGGAGCTGTTTTTT.

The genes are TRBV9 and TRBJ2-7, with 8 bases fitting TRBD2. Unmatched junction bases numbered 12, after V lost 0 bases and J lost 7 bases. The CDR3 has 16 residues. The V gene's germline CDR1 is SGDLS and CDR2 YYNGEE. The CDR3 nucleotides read TGTGCCAGCAGCGTAGATTTCGACGGGCCGGGGGGGGAGCAGTACTTC. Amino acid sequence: CASSVDFDGPGGEQYF.

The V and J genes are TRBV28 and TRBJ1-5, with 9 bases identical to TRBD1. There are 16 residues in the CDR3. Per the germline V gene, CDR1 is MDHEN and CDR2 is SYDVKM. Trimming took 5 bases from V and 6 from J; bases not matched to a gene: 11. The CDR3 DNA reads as TGTGCCAGCAGTCCTTTAGGGCGGACAGGGGTTCAGCCCCAGCATTTT. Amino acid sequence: CASSPLGRTGVQPQHF.

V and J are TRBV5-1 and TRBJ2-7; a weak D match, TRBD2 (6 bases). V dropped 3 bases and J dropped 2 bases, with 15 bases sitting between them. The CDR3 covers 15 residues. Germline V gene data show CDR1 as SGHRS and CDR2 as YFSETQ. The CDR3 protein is CASSYSGLTAYEQYF. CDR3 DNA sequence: TGCGCCAGCAGCTATTCGGGACTCACCGCCTACGAGCAGTACTTC.